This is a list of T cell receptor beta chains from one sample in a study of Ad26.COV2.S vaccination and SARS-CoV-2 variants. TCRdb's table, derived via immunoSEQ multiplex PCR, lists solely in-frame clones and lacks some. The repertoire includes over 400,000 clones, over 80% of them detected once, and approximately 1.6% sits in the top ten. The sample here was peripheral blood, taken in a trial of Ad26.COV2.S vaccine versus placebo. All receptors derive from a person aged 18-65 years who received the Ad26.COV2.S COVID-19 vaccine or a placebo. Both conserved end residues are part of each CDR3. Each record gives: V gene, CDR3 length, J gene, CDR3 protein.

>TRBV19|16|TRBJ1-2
CASSPFPGAFSAGYTF
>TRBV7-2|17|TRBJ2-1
CASSLERGLAGGSEGFF
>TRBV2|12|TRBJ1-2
CASSPTYYGYTF
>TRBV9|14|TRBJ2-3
CASSVAGSADTQYF
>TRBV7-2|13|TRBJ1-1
CASSLPLNTEAFF
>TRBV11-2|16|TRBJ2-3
CASRTPRGQQFDTQYF
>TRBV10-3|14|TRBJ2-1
CAISERGPYNEQFF
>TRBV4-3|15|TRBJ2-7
CASSQAVRGGYEQYF
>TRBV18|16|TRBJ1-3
CASSPAVPTPGNTIYF
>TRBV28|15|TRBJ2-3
CATGARGGSTDTQYF
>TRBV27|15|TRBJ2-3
CASSFLQGDGDTQYF
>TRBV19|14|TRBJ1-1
CATKWGGTHTEAFF
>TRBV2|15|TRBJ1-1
CASSGWIRVNTEAFF
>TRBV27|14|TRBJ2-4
CASSPGVAKNIQYF
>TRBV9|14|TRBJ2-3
CASSVVARQDTQYF
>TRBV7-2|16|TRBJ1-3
CASSLVGQGIGNTIYF
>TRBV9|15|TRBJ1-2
CASSTTGTVAGSYTF
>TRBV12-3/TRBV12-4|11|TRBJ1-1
CASSRPGEAFF
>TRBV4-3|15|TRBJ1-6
CASSQVEVGVTPLHF
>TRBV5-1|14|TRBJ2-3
CASSLSAGPDTQYF
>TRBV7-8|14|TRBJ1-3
CASGAGFAGNTIYF
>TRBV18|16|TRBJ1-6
CASSPRAASYNSPLHF